A single sample gave rise to the 6 T cell receptor beta chains below, sequenced in a study of blood T cell repertoires in COVID-19. The assay was immunoSEQ multiplex PCR, and TCRdb's table has in-frame clones only and misses some. The data hold approximately 230,000 clones, with around 84% observed a single time. Input material: PBMCs or T cells enriched from blood (not recorded which). Every receptor here comes from a young man who had recovered from COVID-19.

The V and J genes are TRBV4-1 and TRBJ2-7; tentatively, D is TRBD2 (6 bases). Trimming stripped 0 bases from V and 0 bases from J, with 9 bases between. Germline CDR1 reads MGHRA; CDR2 reads YSYEKL. The CDR3 runs 15 residues. As DNA, the CDR3 is TGCGCCAGCAGCCAAGATGCGGGGCTCTCCTACGAGCAGTACTTC. Translating gives CASSQDAGLSYEQYF.

This clone showed up just once. The chain has TRBV4-2 and TRBJ2-5; no clear D gene. The CDR3 totals 13 residues. V was cut by 9 bases and J by 8 bases, with 19 bases left in between. Germline values: CDR1 LGHNA, CDR2 YNFKEQ. CDR3 amino acids: CASRRLEHDTQYF. Here the CDR3 DNA reads TGTGCCAGTAGGCGTCTAGAGCACGACACCCAGTACTTC.

Written as DNA, the CDR3 is TGTGCCAGTGAGAGACGACAGAGCCTTAACACCGGGGAGCTGTTTTTT. Its protein product is CASERRQSLNTGELFF. The V and J genes are TRBV19 and TRBJ2-2; tentatively, D is TRBD1 (5 bases). Germline lookup yields CDR1 LNHDA and CDR2 SQIVND (reference sequence). The V end was cut by 8 bases, the J end by 2 bases, with 18 bases between. This CDR3 spans 16 amino acids.

This sequence joins TRBV11-1 and TRBJ2-1; D is possibly TRBD2 (5 bases). This CDR3 has 12 amino acids. Germline-derived CDR1 and CDR2 are SGHAT and FQDESV (reference sequence). V lost 5 bases to trimming and J lost 10 bases, with 12 bases between them. The CDR3 spells CASSRAVPEQFF. The DNA for the CDR3 is TGTGCCAGCAGCCGAGCGGTACCCGAGCAGTTCTTC.

This clone was seen a handful of times. The chain joins TRBV11-3 to TRBJ1-1, with D unclear. The length of the CDR3 is 14 residues. Germline V gene lookup returns CDR1 SGHNT and CDR2 YENEEA. V shed 1 base and J shed 1 base, with 7 bases lying between them. Written as DNA, the CDR3 is TGTGCCAGCAGCTTAGCCAGTCCGAACACTGAAGCTTTCTTT. Translating it yields CASSLASPNTEAFF.

The chain employs TRBV6-5 and TRBJ1-1; D not resolved. With 5 bases removed from V and 5 bases from J, the gap between germline ends came to 15 bases. Germline V gene sequence: CDR1 MNHEY, CDR2 SVGAGI. The CDR3 spans 14 residues. The CDR3 reads CASSHLSTGTEAFF. Here the CDR3 DNA reads TGTGCCAGCAGTCATCTCTCAACCGGGACTGAAGCTTTCTTT.